Listed below are T cell receptor beta chains from one sample, sequenced in a study of vaccination and CD4 T cells after COVID-19. Their specific antigens are unknown. TCRdb independently ran MiXCR on the PCR reads; one entry per CDR3 protein. The table has about 5,600 distinct CDR3 sequences, roughly two fifths seen once. The sequenced sample was CD4+ T cells from blood, cultured in vitro. The receptors shown here come from a human donor in good health. The CDR3 runs from the conserved cysteine through the conserved F or W. D genes are given only for firm matches. Clone size is stated in some rows and not others, as once, few, many or a class when expanded.

>TRBD2|TRBV7-2|TRBJ2-5|few|14
TGTGCCAGCAGCTCAGGACTAGGAGGAGAGACCCAGTACTTC
CASSSGLGGETQYF
>.|TRBV27|TRBJ2-3|.|16
TGTGCCAGCAGTCCCAGGCAAGAAGGAGGCACAGATACGCAGTATTTT
CASSPRQEGGTDTQYF
>TRBD2|TRBV19|TRBJ2-5|once|17
TGTGCCAGTAGTCCCAGCGGACTAGCGGGGGGTGGGGAGACCCAGTACTTC
CASSPSGLAGGGETQYF
>.|TRBV29-1|TRBJ1-1|.|14
TGCAGCGTTGGGCTCGCTTCCATGAACACTGAAGCTTTCTTT
CSVGLASMNTEAFF
>.|TRBV6-2/TRBV6-3|TRBJ1-2|.|14
TGTGCCAGCAGTTATACCGGACAGATTTATGGCTACACCTTC
CASSYTGQIYGYTF
>.|TRBV5-1|TRBJ1-1|.|13
TGCGCCAGCAGCTTGGAGGCCCCCACTGAAGCTTTCTTT
CASSLEAPTEAFF
>.|TRBV20-1|TRBJ1-5|.|14
TGCAGTGCTAGTAATGTCCAGGCCAATCAGCCCCAGCATTTT
CSASNVQANQPQHF
>.|TRBV20-1|TRBJ1-1|.|10
TGCAGTGCTTGGGGGGCTGAAGCTTTCTTT
CSAWGAEAFF
>TRBD1|TRBV20-1|TRBJ1-6|.|12
TGCAGTGCTCACAGGGGTAATTCACCCCTCCACTTT
CSAHRGNSPLHF
>TRBD1|TRBV27|TRBJ1-5|medium-sized|14
TGTGCCAGCAGTTCGGGACAGGGTAATCAGCCCCAGCATTTT
CASSSGQGNQPQHF
>TRBD2|TRBV20-1|TRBJ2-5|.|15
TGCAGTGCTAGAAGAGTCCGGGGGGACCAAGAGACCCAGTACTTC
CSARRVRGDQETQYF
>.|TRBV11-2|TRBJ1-1|few|19
TGTGCCAGCAGCTTACGACAGGTAGGCCGCACAGGAATGAACACTGAAGCTTTCTTT
CASSLRQVGRTGMNTEAFF
>.|TRBV15|TRBJ1-2|.|11
TGTGCCACCAGCAGAGATACCGGCTACACCTTC
CATSRDTGYTF
>.|TRBV20-1|TRBJ2-1|.|16
TGCAGTGCTAGAGATCTGAACGGGCCCTCCTACAATGAGCAGTTCTTC
CSARDLNGPSYNEQFF
>TRBD1|TRBV20-1|TRBJ2-7|.|17
TGCAGTGCTAGAGGAGGGACGGGACAGGGGGATTCCTACGAGCAGTACTTC
CSARGGTGQGDSYEQYF
>.|TRBV6-5|TRBJ2-5|.|17
TGTGCCAGCAGTTACTCGAGGTTAGACTCGGGCACAGAGACCCAGTACTTC
CASSYSRLDSGTETQYF
>TRBD1|TRBV24-1|TRBJ2-1|.|15
TGTGCCACCTCTACGGGACAGGGGCCTTTGGATGAGCAGTTCTTC
CATSTGQGPLDEQFF
>TRBD1|TRBV20-1|TRBJ1-6|large|17
TGCAGTGCTCTACGACAGGGTTTGGAATCCTATAATTCACCCCTCCACTTT
CSALRQGLESYNSPLHF
>.|TRBV19|TRBJ1-2|few|12
TGTGCCAGTATTGGGGAAGACTATGGCTACACCTTC
CASIGEDYGYTF
>.|TRBV7-8|TRBJ1-2|few|14
TGTGCCAGCAGCTTAGAAGTCGCAGAATGGGGCTACACCTTC
CASSLEVAEWGYTF
>.|TRBV27|TRBJ1-6|once|14
TGTGCCAGCAGTTCGGACAGACTTAGTTCACCCCTCCACTTT
CASSSDRLSSPLHF
>TRBD1|TRBV5-5|TRBJ1-5|.|16
TGTGCCAGCAGCTTGGACGTAGGGGGCCCCGATCAGCCCCAGCATTTT
CASSLDVGGPDQPQHF
>.|TRBV5-6|TRBJ2-3|once|13
TGTGCCAGCAGCTTGGGAGTGGCAGATACGCAGTATTTT
CASSLGVADTQYF
>.|TRBV21-1|TRBJ2-7|.|17
TGTGCCAGCAGCACGAAAAAGGGGTACCGAGGCCCCTACGAGCAGTACTTC
CASSTKKGYRGPYEQYF
>.|TRBV7-9|TRBJ2-5|once|14
TGTGCCAGCAGCCCCCAGGGGTTTGGGGAGACCCAGTACTTC
CASSPQGFGETQYF
>.|TRBV12-5|TRBJ2-5|.|15
TGTGCTAGTGGTTTGTGGGGGGTGTACCAAGAGACCCAGTACTTC
CASGLWGVYQETQYF
>.|TRBV6-1|TRBJ2-1|.|13
TGTGCCAGCAGCGAGACTAGATTCGCTGAGCAGTTCTTC
CASSETRFAEQFF
>TRBD1|TRBV6-1|TRBJ1-2|.|15
TGTGCCAGCACATATAAGATGGACAGGGGCAGGGGCTACACCTTC
CASTYKMDRGRGYTF
>TRBD1|TRBV6-5|TRBJ2-6|.|21
TGTGCCAGCAGTTACTCGATAGGAACCGACCGGGACAGCTCTGGGGCCAACGTCCTGACTTTC
CASSYSIGTDRDSSGANVLTF
>.|TRBV11-2|TRBJ2-5|.|17
TGTGCCAGCAGCCTAGGGACGGCTACATATTGGGGAGAGACCCAGTACTTC
CASSLGTATYWGETQYF
>TRBD2|TRBV20-1|TRBJ2-5|.|14
TGCAGTGCTAGAGGCGGGGGGGCAAAAGAGACCCAGTACTTC
CSARGGGAKETQYF
>TRBD1|TRBV24-1|TRBJ1-1|.|13
TGTGCCACCCGCGACAGGGCTGGGGCTGAAGCTTTCTTT
CATRDRAGAEAFF
>.|TRBV6-1|TRBJ1-5|.|14
TGTGCCAGCAGTGAAACACGTCAATATCAGCCCCAGCATTTT
CASSETRQYQPQHF
>.|TRBV27|TRBJ1-5|few|14
TGTGCCAGCAGCTCGCCAGGGAGCAATCAGCCCCAGCATTTT
CASSSPGSNQPQHF
>TRBD1|TRBV10-3|TRBJ1-5|few|17
TGTGCCATCAGTGAAAAATCGTTAGAGACAGGGGGTCAGCCCCAGCATTTT
CAISEKSLETGGQPQHF
>TRBD1|TRBV19|TRBJ1-2|large|13
TGTGCCAGTAGTCTCTGGACAGGGGTTGACTACACCTTC
CASSLWTGVDYTF
>.|TRBV30|TRBJ1-2|.|11
TGTGCCTGGACTCTACACTATGGCTACACCTTC
CAWTLHYGYTF
>TRBD1|TRBV6-1|TRBJ2-5|few|14
TGTGCCAGCTCAAGGACAGGGCATTTAGAGACCCAGTACTTC
CASSRTGHLETQYF
>.|TRBV2|TRBJ2-2|.|14
TGTGCCAGCAGTGTTGCTGGCAGCACCGGGGAGCTGTTTTTT
CASSVAGSTGELFF
>TRBD2|TRBV7-3|TRBJ2-2|few|14
TGTGCCAGCAGCGAGGGACTAAGTGGCGGGGAGCTGTTTTTT
CASSEGLSGGELFF
>.|TRBV10-1|TRBJ2-1|few|12
TGCGCCAAACCGAGCGACATCAATGAGCAGTTCTTC
CAKPSDINEQFF